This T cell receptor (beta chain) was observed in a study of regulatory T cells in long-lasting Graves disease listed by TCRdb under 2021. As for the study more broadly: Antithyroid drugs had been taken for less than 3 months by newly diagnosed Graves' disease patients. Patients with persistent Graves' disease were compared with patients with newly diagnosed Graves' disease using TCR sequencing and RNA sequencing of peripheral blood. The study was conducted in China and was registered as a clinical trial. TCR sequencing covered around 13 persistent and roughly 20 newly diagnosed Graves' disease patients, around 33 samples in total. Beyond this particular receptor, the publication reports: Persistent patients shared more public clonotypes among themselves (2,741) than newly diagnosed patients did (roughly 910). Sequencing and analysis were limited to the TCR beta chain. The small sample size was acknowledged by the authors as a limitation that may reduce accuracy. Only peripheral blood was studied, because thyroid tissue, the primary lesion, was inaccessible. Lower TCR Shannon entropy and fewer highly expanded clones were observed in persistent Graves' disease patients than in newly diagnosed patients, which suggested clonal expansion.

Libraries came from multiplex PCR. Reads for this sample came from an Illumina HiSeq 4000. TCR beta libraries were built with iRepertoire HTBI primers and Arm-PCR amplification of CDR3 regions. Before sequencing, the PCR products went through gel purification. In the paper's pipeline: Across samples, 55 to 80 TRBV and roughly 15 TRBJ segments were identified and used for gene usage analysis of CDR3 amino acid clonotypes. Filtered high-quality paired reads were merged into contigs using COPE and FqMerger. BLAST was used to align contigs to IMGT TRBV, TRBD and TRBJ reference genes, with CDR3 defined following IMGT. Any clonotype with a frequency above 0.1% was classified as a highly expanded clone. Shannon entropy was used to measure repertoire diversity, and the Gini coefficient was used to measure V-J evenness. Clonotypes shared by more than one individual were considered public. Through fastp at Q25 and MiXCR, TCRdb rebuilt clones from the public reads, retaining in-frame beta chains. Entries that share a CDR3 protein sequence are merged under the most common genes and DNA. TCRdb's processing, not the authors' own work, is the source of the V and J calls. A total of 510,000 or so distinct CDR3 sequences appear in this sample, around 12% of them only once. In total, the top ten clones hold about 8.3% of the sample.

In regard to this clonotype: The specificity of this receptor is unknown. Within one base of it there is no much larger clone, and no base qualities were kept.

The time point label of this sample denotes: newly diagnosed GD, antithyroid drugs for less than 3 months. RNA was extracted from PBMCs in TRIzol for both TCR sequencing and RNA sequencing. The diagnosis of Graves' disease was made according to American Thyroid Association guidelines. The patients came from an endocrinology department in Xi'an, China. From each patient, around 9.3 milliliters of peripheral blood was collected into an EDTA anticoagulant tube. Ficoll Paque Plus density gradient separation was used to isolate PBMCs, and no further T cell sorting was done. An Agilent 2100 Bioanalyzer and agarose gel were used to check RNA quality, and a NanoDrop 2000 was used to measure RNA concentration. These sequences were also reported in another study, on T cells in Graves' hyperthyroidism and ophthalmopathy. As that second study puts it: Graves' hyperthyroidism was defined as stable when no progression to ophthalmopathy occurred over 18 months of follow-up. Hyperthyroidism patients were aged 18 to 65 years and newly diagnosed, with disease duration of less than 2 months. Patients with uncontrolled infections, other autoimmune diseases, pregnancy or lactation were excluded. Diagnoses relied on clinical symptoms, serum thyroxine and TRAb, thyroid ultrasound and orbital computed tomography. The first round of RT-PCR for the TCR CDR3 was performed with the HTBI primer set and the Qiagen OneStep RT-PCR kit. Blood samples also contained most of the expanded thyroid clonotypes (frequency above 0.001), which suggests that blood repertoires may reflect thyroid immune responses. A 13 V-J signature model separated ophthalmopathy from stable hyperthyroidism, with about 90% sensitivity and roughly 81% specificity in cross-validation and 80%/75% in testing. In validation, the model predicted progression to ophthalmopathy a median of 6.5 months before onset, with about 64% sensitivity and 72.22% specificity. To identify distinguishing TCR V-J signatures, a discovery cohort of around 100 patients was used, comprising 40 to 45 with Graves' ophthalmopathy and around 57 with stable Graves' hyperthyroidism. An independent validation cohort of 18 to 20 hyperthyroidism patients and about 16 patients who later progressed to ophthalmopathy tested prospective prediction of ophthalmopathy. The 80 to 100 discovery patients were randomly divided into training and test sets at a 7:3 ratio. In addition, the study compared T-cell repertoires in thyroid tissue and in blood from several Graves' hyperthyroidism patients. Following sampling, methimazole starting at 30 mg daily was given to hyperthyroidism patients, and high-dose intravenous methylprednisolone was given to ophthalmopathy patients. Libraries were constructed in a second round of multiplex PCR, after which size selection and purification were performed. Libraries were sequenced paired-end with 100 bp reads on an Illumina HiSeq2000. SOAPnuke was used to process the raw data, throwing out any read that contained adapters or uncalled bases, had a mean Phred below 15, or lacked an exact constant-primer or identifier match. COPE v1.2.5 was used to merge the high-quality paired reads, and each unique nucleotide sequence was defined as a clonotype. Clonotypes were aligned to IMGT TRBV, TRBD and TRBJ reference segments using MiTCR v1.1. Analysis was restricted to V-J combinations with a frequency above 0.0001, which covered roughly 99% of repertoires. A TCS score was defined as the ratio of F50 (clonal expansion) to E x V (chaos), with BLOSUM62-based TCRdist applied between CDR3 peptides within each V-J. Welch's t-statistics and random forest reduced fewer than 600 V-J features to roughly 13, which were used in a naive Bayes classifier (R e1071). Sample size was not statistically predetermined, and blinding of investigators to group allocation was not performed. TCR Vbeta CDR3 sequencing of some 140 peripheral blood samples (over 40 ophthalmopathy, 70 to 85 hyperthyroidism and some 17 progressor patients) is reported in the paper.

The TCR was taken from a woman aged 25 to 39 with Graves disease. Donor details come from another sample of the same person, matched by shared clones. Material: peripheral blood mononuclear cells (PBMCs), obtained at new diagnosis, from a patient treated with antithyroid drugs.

The CDR3 is CAWSPRRLAYNEQFF. The bases read TGTGCCTGGAGTCCCCGGAGGCTCGCCTACAATGAGCAGTTCTTC. This sequence uses TRBV30 and TRBJ2-1, with TRBD2 perhaps the D gene, on 5 matching bases. CDR1 and CDR2 (GTSNPN, SVGIG) derive from the germline V gene (reference sequence). V and J are truncated by 2 bases and 2 bases respectively, leaving an intervening sequence of 13 bases. The CDR3 runs 15 amino acids, cysteine and phenylalanine included. Only CDR3 DNA remains: 45 bases, in frame from the first base.